The 16 T cell receptor beta chains in this list originate from one sample, sequenced in a study of Ad26.COV2.S vaccination and SARS-CoV-2 variants. The repertoire was sequenced with immunoSEQ multiplex PCR; TCRdb's copy has only in-frame clones and lacks some. The repertoire includes 400,000 or so clones, less than 90% of them detected once, and under 3.5% sits in the top ten. Indicated treatment: around 19 received Ad26.COV2.S at low or high dose, single or two shots; 5 received placebo; per-sample allocation not given. After the first vaccine or placebo injection, samples were drawn on day 63. The sequencing used peripheral blood, collected in a trial of Ad26.COV2.S vaccine versus placebo. Every receptor here comes from a person aged 18-60 years who received the Ad26.COV2.S COVID-19 vaccine or a placebo.

CDR3 nucleotide sequence: TGCGCCAGCAGTCTGGGGTTACAGCATTTT. Translated: CASSLGLQHF. The chain recombines TRBV5-1 with TRBJ1-5; D uncertain. The V end was cut by 5 bases, the J end by 13 bases, with 10 bases between. The CDR3 is 10 residues long. Germline loops: CDR1 SGHRS, CDR2 YFSETQ.

This chain uses TRBV2 with TRBJ2-5; no definite D call. The length of the CDR3 is 11 residues. The germline V gene has CDR1 SNHLY and CDR2 FYNNEI. V was shortened by 5 bases and J by 3 bases, with 4 bases between the two germline ends. The CDR3 loop is CASSMEETQYF. CDR3 DNA sequence: TGTGCCAGCAGTATGGAAGAGACCCAGTACTTC.

The chain combines TRBV3-1 (or the pseudogene TRBV3-2) with TRBJ2-3, with 8 bases fitting TRBD1. Germline V gives CDR1 LGHDT, CDR2 YNNKEL (reference sequence). The CDR3 is made up of 15 amino acids. Losses at the gene ends were 4 bases for V and 7 bases for J; bases not matched to a gene: 10. In nucleotides, the CDR3 is TGTGCCAGCAGCCCGGACAGGGTTCTTACGAATACGCAGTATTTT. This codes for CASSPDRVLTNTQYF.

This clone was counted a single time. Other DNA sequences within the sample encode an identical CDR3. The chain combines TRBV19 with TRBJ1-5, with TRBD1 matching over 10 bases. The germline gives CDR1 LNHDA, CDR2 SQIVND (reference sequence). V gave up 3 bases and J gave up 7 bases; unmatched junction bases: 3. This CDR3 contains 14 residues. The CDR3 loop reads CASSIEDRGQPQHF. DNA of the CDR3: TGTGCCAGTAGTATTGAGGACAGGGGGCAGCCCCAGCATTTT.

The chain links TRBV4-3 to TRBJ1-1; D is perhaps TRBD1 (5 bases). The V and J ends lost 0 bases and 4 bases respectively, with 15 bases between them. This CDR3 is built from 16 residues. Germline V lookup: CDR1 LGHNA, CDR2 YSLEER. The CDR3 coding sequence is TGCGCCAGCAGCCAAGAATCAACAGGAGAAGGCACTGAAGCTTTCTTT. It encodes CASSQESTGEGTEAFF.

This sequence joins TRBV2 and TRBJ2-3; 10 bases agree with TRBD1. CDR3 length: 16 residues. After removal of 1 base from V and 3 bases from J, the junction contained 4 bases not matched to a gene. Germline V gives CDR1 SNHLY, CDR2 FYNNEI. CDR3 region: CASSEGDRGGTDTQYF. The CDR3 nucleotides read TGTGCCAGCAGTGAAGGGGACAGGGGAGGGACAGATACGCAGTATTTT.

The chain is built from TRBV30 and TRBJ2-1, with unresolved D. From germline, CDR1 is GTSNPN and CDR2 SVGIG (reference sequence). This CDR3 is 14 amino acids long. V was cut by 4 bases and J by 5 bases, with 15 bases left in between. The CDR3 loop reads CAWTVPGSDNEQFF. CDR3 sequence (DNA): TGTGCCTGGACCGTACCCGGCTCGGACAATGAGCAGTTCTTC.

This chain uses TRBV6-5 with TRBJ1-2, with 7 bases lining up with TRBD1. CDR1 MNHEY and CDR2 SVGAGI come from the germline V gene. The junction had 11 bases not matched to a gene; V was cut back by 6 bases and J by 4 bases. The CDR3 is 15 amino acids. The CDR3 DNA sequence: TGTGCCAGCAGGGGACAGTTCTCCTCCTTCTATGGCTACACCTTC. Residues: CASRGQFSSFYGYTF.

The CDR3 sequence is CASSGTGVSEAFF. CDR3 nucleotides: TGTGCCAGCAGTGGGACAGGGGTGTCTGAAGCTTTCTTT. J is TRBJ1-1 and V is TRBV25-1; TRBD1 matches at 9 bases. Looked up from germline, CDR1 is MGHDK and CDR2 is SYGVNS. With V trimmed by 4 bases and J by 6 bases, 3 bases remained unmatched. The CDR3 is made up of 13 amino acids.

The gene calls are TRBV29-1 and TRBJ1-4; TRBD1 agrees at 9 bases. Germline V gene sequence: CDR1 SQVTM, CDR2 ANQGSEA. The CDR3 loop spans 13 amino acids. V was pared by 7 bases and J by 8 bases, with 8 bases of the junction left unmatched. The CDR3 spells CSANTGGGEKLFF. Written as DNA, the CDR3 is TGCAGCGCTAATACAGGGGGCGGCGAAAAACTGTTTTTT.

The rearrangement joins TRBV4-1 to TRBJ1-2, with no clear D. The CDR3 totals 14 residues. Trimming took off 7 bases at V and 6 bases at J, with 18 bases between the two ends. From germline, CDR1 is MGHRA and CDR2 YSYEKL. Here the CDR3 reads CASTFQSGQHGYTF. Here the CDR3 DNA reads TGCGCCAGCACCTTCCAAAGTGGGCAACATGGCTACACCTTC.

In this sample, this clone turned up once. The chain carries TRBV9 and TRBJ2-2, with D tentatively TRBD1 (6 bases). Trimming shortened V by 2 bases and J by 5 bases, and 10 bases separated the two germline ends. Germline values: CDR1 SGDLS, CDR2 YYNGEE. The CDR3 sequence is 14 residues long. CDR3 region: CASSVDRRTGELFF. CDR3 DNA: TGTGCCAGCAGCGTGGACAGAAGGACCGGGGAGCTGTTTTTT. Full variable domain (rest looked up from reference TRBV9 and TRBJ2-2): DSGVTQTPKHLITATGQRVTLRCSPRSGDLSVYWYQQSLDQGLQFLIQYYNGEERAKGNILERFSAQQFPDLHSELNLSSLELGDSALYFCASSVDRRTGELFFGEGSRLTVL.

This clone has only one observation. The chain carries TRBV29-1 and TRBJ2-3; unclear D gene. Germline V gene lookup returns CDR1 SQVTM and CDR2 ANQGSEA. The CDR3 is made up of 13 amino acids. The V end lost 3 bases, the J end lost 1 base, and 8 bases lay between the germline ends. This chain's CDR3 is CSVEVPGTDTQYF. The DNA of the CDR3 is TGCAGCGTTGAGGTCCCGGGCACAGATACGCAGTATTTT.

The rearrangement links TRBV10-3 to TRBJ2-7; 11 bases fit TRBD1. The CDR3 consists of 16 residues. The germline gives CDR1 ENHRY, CDR2 SYGVKD. The J segment lost 2 bases and the V segment lost 10 bases, leaving 13 bases of the junction unmatched. CDR3 amino acids: CATQDRRDRGTYEQYF. The CDR3, as DNA: TGTGCCACCCAAGATCGGCGGGACAGGGGGACCTACGAGCAGTACTTC.

In its sample, this clone was seen once. V is TRBV5-1 and J is TRBJ2-6; D uncertain. Germline values: CDR1 SGHRS, CDR2 YFSETQ. The CDR3 runs 16 residues. V was shortened by 2 bases and J by 0 bases, with 9 bases between the two germline ends. The CDR3 nucleotides read TGCGCCAGCAGCTTATCGGCCTTCTCTGGGGCCAACGTCCTGACTTTC. Its translation is CASSLSAFSGANVLTF.

The chain is built from TRBV7-2 and TRBJ1-2, with unresolved D. V was cut by 0 bases and J by 0 bases, with 8 bases left in between. Germline CDR1 reads SGHTA; CDR2 reads FQGNSA. CDR3 length: 15 residues. CDR3 sequence reads: CASSLAAATNYGYTF. CDR3 nucleotide sequence: TGTGCCAGCAGCTTAGCGGCCGCCACTAACTATGGCTACACCTTC.